Given below is one T cell receptor beta chain in context. Germline CDR1 LNHDA, CDR2 SQIVND (reference sequence). The CDR3 consists of 14 residues. Trimming removed 5 bases from V and 0 bases from J; junction bases left unmatched: 4. The entry originates in a study of shared T cell receptors in the human thymus. TCRdb's table, derived via immunoSEQ multiplex PCR, lists solely in-frame clones and lacks some. The top ten clones hold 0.0095% to 0.011% of a sample with some 700,000 clones, 70% to 90% of them seen once. These same data were also listed under a study on human thymus T cells. That report adds: Having corrective surgery for congenital heart defects, healthy Finnish infants were the ones who donated. In thymic and blood repertoires alike, V and J usage looked biased.

The rearrangement links TRBV19 to TRBJ2-7, with 7 nucleotides matching TRBD2. The clonotype originates from a boy less than two years old with a congenital heart defect. Sequencing was done on a sample of thymocytes. The CDR3 sequence: CASSGSGISYEQYF. CDR3 DNA: TGTGCCAGTAGTGGGAGCGGGATCTCCTACGAGCAGTACTTC.